This is a list of T cell receptor beta chains from one sample in a study of CD8 T cells in ankylosing spondylitis. TCRdb redid the calling of the 5' RACE reads with MiXCR, one entry per CDR3 protein. The sample includes 200,000 to 250,000 distinct CDR3 sequences, 18% of them seen just once. Sequencing was done on a sample of blood, either unsorted or a sorted T cell fraction (not recorded which). The receptors derive from a male donor with ankylosing spondylitis. Each CDR3 is given with its conserved first and last residue. Each record gives: D gene, V gene, J gene, CDR3 length, CDR3 protein. A D gene is named only where the DNA matches it firmly.

d_gene: -
v_gene: TRBV7-9
j_gene: TRBJ2-7
len: 13
CDR3aa: CASSQTAPDEQYF

d_gene: TRBD2
v_gene: TRBV20-1
j_gene: TRBJ2-1
len: 15
CDR3aa: CSARTSGGSYNEQFF

d_gene: TRBD2
v_gene: TRBV6-1
j_gene: TRBJ2-5
len: 13
CDR3aa: CASKVGGGETQYF

d_gene: TRBD1
v_gene: TRBV12-3/TRBV12-4
j_gene: TRBJ2-7
len: 13
CDR3aa: CASNSDRGYEQYF

d_gene: TRBD2
v_gene: TRBV12-3/TRBV12-4
j_gene: TRBJ2-3
len: 13
CDR3aa: CAIGGLRADTQYF

d_gene: -
v_gene: TRBV7-9
j_gene: TRBJ1-3
len: 17
CDR3aa: CASSPLFVQYSGNTIYF

d_gene: -
v_gene: TRBV11-3
j_gene: TRBJ1-2
len: 15
CDR3aa: CASSFLGRENYGYTF

d_gene: TRBD1
v_gene: TRBV6-5
j_gene: TRBJ2-1
len: 13
CDR3aa: CASSYPPGGEQFF

d_gene: TRBD1
v_gene: TRBV5-5
j_gene: TRBJ1-1
len: 14
CDR3aa: CASRRTGEPSEAFF

d_gene: TRBD2
v_gene: TRBV9
j_gene: TRBJ2-5
len: 15
CDR3aa: CASSPTSGIQETQYF

d_gene: -
v_gene: TRBV4-2
j_gene: TRBJ2-1
len: 15
CDR3aa: CASSQDLLDYNEQFF

d_gene: -
v_gene: TRBV12-3/TRBV12-4
j_gene: TRBJ2-1
len: 12
CDR3aa: CASSGPGNEQFF

d_gene: TRBD1
v_gene: TRBV9
j_gene: TRBJ2-1
len: 15
CDR3aa: CASSPQGEMLNEQFF

d_gene: TRBD1
v_gene: TRBV7-8
j_gene: TRBJ1-1
len: 16
CDR3aa: CASSGRQQGTNTEAFF

d_gene: -
v_gene: TRBV12-3/TRBV12-4
j_gene: TRBJ1-2
len: 17
CDR3aa: CASSFRTAGLANYGYTF

d_gene: -
v_gene: TRBV4-2
j_gene: TRBJ2-5
len: 13
CDR3aa: CASSQVRGETQYF

d_gene: TRBD1
v_gene: TRBV28
j_gene: TRBJ1-2
len: 16
CDR3aa: CASSPRDRAFAYGYTF

d_gene: -
v_gene: TRBV5-1
j_gene: TRBJ1-5
len: 18
CDR3aa: CASSLGPGTDNSNQPQHF

d_gene: TRBD2
v_gene: TRBV20-1
j_gene: TRBJ2-7
len: 15
CDR3aa: CSARDMSGRSYEQYF

d_gene: -
v_gene: TRBV12-3/TRBV12-4
j_gene: TRBJ1-3
len: 16
CDR3aa: CASSLGQGTSRNTIYF

d_gene: -
v_gene: TRBV12-3/TRBV12-4
j_gene: TRBJ2-5
len: 12
CDR3aa: CASSGARETQYF

d_gene: TRBD1
v_gene: TRBV12-3/TRBV12-4
j_gene: TRBJ2-5
len: 13
CDR3aa: CASMGTGGETQYF

d_gene: TRBD1
v_gene: TRBV12-3/TRBV12-4
j_gene: TRBJ2-1
len: 15
CDR3aa: CASSLGDSSYNEQFF

d_gene: -
v_gene: TRBV12-3/TRBV12-4
j_gene: TRBJ1-2
len: 14
CDR3aa: CASSDSLVNYGYTF

d_gene: -
v_gene: TRBV5-5
j_gene: TRBJ1-4
len: 13
CDR3aa: CASSWGGSEKLFF

d_gene: TRBD1
v_gene: TRBV6-2/TRBV6-3
j_gene: TRBJ2-7
len: 16
CDR3aa: CASSYGPGQGAYEQYF

d_gene: -
v_gene: TRBV7-9
j_gene: TRBJ2-5
len: 16
CDR3aa: CASSLAGLTSAVRQYF

d_gene: -
v_gene: TRBV10-3
j_gene: TRBJ1-1
len: 14
CDR3aa: CAISDEVYNTEAFF

d_gene: -
v_gene: TRBV9
j_gene: TRBJ2-5
len: 17
CDR3aa: CASSVDIGGVEGETLYF

d_gene: TRBD2
v_gene: TRBV14
j_gene: TRBJ2-2
len: 16
CDR3aa: CASSQGLAGEWRELFF

d_gene: -
v_gene: TRBV7-2
j_gene: TRBJ2-3
len: 13
CDR3aa: CASSSGGSDTQYF

d_gene: -
v_gene: TRBV28
j_gene: TRBJ2-1
len: 15
CDR3aa: CASNRADRTYNEQFF

d_gene: -
v_gene: TRBV6-5
j_gene: TRBJ2-7
len: 13
CDR3aa: CASSYSLGYEQYF

d_gene: -
v_gene: TRBV6-1
j_gene: TRBJ1-2
len: 13
CDR3aa: CASSEPWNYGYTF

d_gene: -
v_gene: TRBV7-2
j_gene: TRBJ2-7
len: 15
CDR3aa: CASSLGGDQIYEQYF

d_gene: TRBD1
v_gene: TRBV20-1
j_gene: TRBJ2-3
len: 17
CDR3aa: CSARGRRDSPVTDTQYF

d_gene: -
v_gene: TRBV7-9
j_gene: TRBJ1-3
len: 14
CDR3aa: CASTTGFSGNTIYF

d_gene: TRBD1
v_gene: TRBV11-1
j_gene: TRBJ1-2
len: 18
CDR3aa: CASSLSWGGQNADYGYTF

d_gene: -
v_gene: TRBV7-3
j_gene: TRBJ1-1
len: 13
CDR3aa: CASSSTWGTEAFF

d_gene: TRBD1
v_gene: TRBV27
j_gene: TRBJ2-1
len: 14
CDR3aa: CASSTGQGRDEQFF

d_gene: TRBD2
v_gene: TRBV6-5
j_gene: TRBJ2-1
len: 15
CDR3aa: CASSYGGGLYNEQFF

d_gene: TRBD2
v_gene: TRBV4-1
j_gene: TRBJ2-1
len: 16
CDR3aa: CASSQAGTSARDEQFF